This entry lists 22 T cell receptor beta chains sequenced from one sample in a study of Graves' ophthalmopathy and Graves' hyperthyroidism. As the template, RNA transcripts were used to amplify TCR beta CDR3 regions. The workflow started with a first-round RT-PCR run with HTBI primers and then moved on to a second-round multiplex PCR. TCRdb itself ran the multiplex PCR reads through MiXCR, one entry per CDR3 protein. The sample comprises 350,000 to 400,000 distinct CDR3 sequences, less than 20% of which are singletons, and roughly 7% rests with the top ten. Sequencing was done on a sample of peripheral blood. All receptors come from a woman between 18 and 30 years old with stable Graves' hyperthyroidism.

This clonotype was detected many times. This chain links TRBV7-2 with TRBJ2-7; TRBD1 matches at 8 bases. Germline CDR1 and CDR2: SGHTA and FQGNSA. CDR3 length equals 15 residues. Trimming took 6 bases from V and 0 from J; bases not matched to a gene: 7. The CDR3 DNA follows: TGTGCCAGCAGGGTACAGGGGGGTAACTCCTACGAGCAGTACTTC. It codes for CASRVQGGNSYEQYF.

This clonotype was picked up a small number of times. CDR3 sequence reads: CASSASGTRDQPQHF. CDR3 nucleotides: TGTGCCAGCAGCGCATCCGGGACACGGGATCAGCCCCAGCATTTT. The chain joins TRBV9 to TRBJ1-5, with D possibly being TRBD1 (6 bases). Germline-derived CDR1 and CDR2 are SGDLS and YYNGEE. The CDR3 runs 15 residues. V dropped 3 bases and J dropped 5 bases, with 15 bases sitting between them.

The sample holds many counts of this clonotype. This chain links TRBV5-1 with TRBJ2-5; D possibly matches TRBD1 or TRBD2 (5 bases each). The length of the CDR3 is 13 residues. V was shortened by 5 bases and J by 1 base, with 9 bases between the two germline ends. In germline, CDR1 is SGHRS, CDR2 YFSETQ. The CDR3 sequence: CASSSGAQETQYF. As DNA, the CDR3 is TGCGCCAGCAGTTCCGGGGCCCAAGAGACCCAGTACTTC.

This clonotype was detected many times. The chain joins TRBV7-8 to TRBJ1-2; D not certain. V was clipped by 5 bases and J by 2 bases, with 9 bases between them. This CDR3 is built from 13 residues. Germline V lookup: CDR1 SGHVS, CDR2 FQNEAQ. CDR3 nucleotide sequence: TGTGCCAGCAGCCATGGACGGAACTATGGCTACACCTTC. It codes for CASSHGRNYGYTF.

Ten or more counts support this clonotype. The rearrangement joins TRBV6-5 to TRBJ1-2; 8 nucleotides align to TRBD1. Germline trimming cut 8 bases from V and 4 bases from J; bases unmatched to any gene: 6. The CDR3 has 13 amino acids. Germline V gene data show CDR1 as MNHEY and CDR2 as SVGAGI. In nucleotides, the CDR3 is TGTGCCAGCGCGGCAGGGGGCGTCTATGGCTACACCTTC. This translates into CASAAGGVYGYTF.

V gene TRBV29-1 combines with J gene TRBJ1-2; D ambiguous. Trimming removed 4 bases from V and 2 bases from J, with 8 bases in between. Germline V gene lookup returns CDR1 SQVTM and CDR2 ANQGSEA. The CDR3 length is 12 residues. The CDR3 loop reads CSVARMNYGYTF. The CDR3 coding sequence is TGCAGCGTTGCCCGCATGAACTATGGCTACACCTTC. Full variable domain (outside the CDR3, taken from reference TRBV29-1 and TRBJ1-2): SAVISQKPSRDICQRGTSLTIQCQVDSQVTMMFWYRQQPGQSLTLIATANQGSEATYESGFVIDKFPISRPNLTFSTLTVSNMSPEDSSIYLCSVARMNYGYTFGSGTRLTVV.

This clonotype was found many times. V and J are TRBV6-2 or TRBV6-3 and TRBJ2-2; perhaps TRBD1 as D (5 bases). Germline CDR1 and CDR2: MNHEY and SVGEGT. Trimming pared 4 bases from V and 3 bases from J, leaving 12 bases between. The CDR3 covers 15 residues. CDR3 in amino acids: CASSLARADTGELFF. Written as DNA, the CDR3 is TGTGCCAGCAGTTTAGCCAGGGCGGACACCGGGGAGCTGTTTTTT.

A word on this clonotype: Germline and junction disagree at one end, which may indicate a read error. This chain joins TRBV30 and TRBJ2-5; D might be TRBD1 (7 bases). The CDR3 consists of 14 residues. Germline assignment: CDR1 GTSNPN and CDR2 SVGIG (reference sequence). For the CDR3, the DNA is TGTGCCTGGAGTGTACGAGGGGGCGGGGAGACCCTGTACTTC. It encodes CAWSVRGGGETLYF.

The V gene is TRBV7-3, the J gene TRBJ1-1; 8 bases fit TRBD1. CDR1 is SGHTA and CDR2 is FQGTGA in the germline V gene. The CDR3 covers 15 residues. Trimming cost V 4 bases and J 5 bases; bases outside gene matches: 9. CDR3 bases: TGTGCCAGCAGCTCTTCCGGACAGGGCGAAACTGAAGCTTTCTTT. It codes for CASSSSGQGETEAFF.

This clonotype was recorded many times. V and J are TRBV11-1 and TRBJ2-7, with TRBD1 as a possible D gene (5 bases). CDR1 SGHAT and CDR2 FQDESV come from the germline V gene (reference sequence). The CDR3 loop spans 14 amino acids. Trimming stripped 5 bases from V and 0 bases from J, with 11 bases between. The CDR3 sequence is CASSKTGLSYEQYF. DNA for the CDR3: TGTGCCAGCAGCAAAACAGGCCTCTCCTACGAGCAGTACTTC.

At least ten counts were recorded for this clonotype. The rearrangement uses TRBV9 and TRBJ1-5; no clear D. Germline-derived CDR1 and CDR2 are SGDLS and YYNGEE. V gave up 0 bases and J gave up 8 bases, with 12 bases separating them. This CDR3 contains 14 residues. CDR3 nucleotides: TGTGCCAGCAGCGTAGGCTATGGGTTTGAGCCCCAGCATTTT. Translation: CASSVGYGFEPQHF.

This clonotype showed up many times. CDR3 residues: CASSYRVIYEQYF. As DNA, the CDR3 is TGTGCCAGCAGTTACCGGGTTATCTACGAGCAGTACTTC. This chain uses TRBV6-2 or TRBV6-3 with TRBJ2-7; no firm D call. The length of the CDR3 is 13 residues. CDR1 and CDR2 from the germline V gene are MNHEY and SVGEGT. The ends were cut back, 2 bases at V and 3 bases at J, with 8 bases in the middle.

This clonotype was detected a few times. The CDR3 here is CASSSPISMNTEAFF. The CDR3 region has the DNA TGTGCCAGCAGCTCCCCCATAAGCATGAACACTGAAGCTTTCTTT. V and J are TRBV5-5 and TRBJ1-1; no definite D call. Trimming removed 3 bases at V and 0 bases at J, with 12 bases between. The CDR3 runs to 15 residues. Per germline, CDR1 SGHKS and CDR2 YYEKEE (reference sequence).

This clonotype came up many times. This chain connects TRBV5-1 to TRBJ2-5; 7 bases line up with TRBD1. The CDR3 runs to 14 residues. Germline CDR1 SGHRS, CDR2 YFSETQ. The trim removed 4 bases at V and 2 bases at J, leaving 5 bases unmatched. The CDR3 is CASSPMDRQETQYF. The CDR3 DNA reads TGCGCCAGCAGCCCGATGGACAGGCAAGAGACCCAGTACTTC.

This clonotype appeared many times. The chain uses TRBV27 and TRBJ1-5, with 8 bases fitting TRBD1. V gave up 6 bases and J gave up 8 bases; unmatched junction bases: 12. The CDR3 runs to 15 residues. Germline V CDR1 and CDR2: MNHEY, SMNVEV (reference sequence). The CDR3 protein is CASSLGAGGAEPQHF. CDR3 nucleotide sequence: TGTGCCAGCAGCCTGGGGGCAGGGGGCGCGGAGCCCCAGCATTTT.

This clonotype was seen repeatedly, ten times or more. This CDR3 reads CASRGTMTGLNTEAFF. As DNA, the CDR3 is TGTGCCAGCAGGGGAACGATGACAGGGCTGAACACTGAAGCTTTCTTT. The chain has TRBV2 and TRBJ1-1; 7 nucleotides line up with TRBD1. V shed 6 bases and J 0 bases; nucleotides not matched to a gene: 10. CDR1 SNHLY and CDR2 FYNNEI come from the germline V gene. This CDR3 region has 16 residues.

This clonotype was found many times. The rearrangement uses TRBV24-1 and TRBJ2-2; 10 positions match TRBD1. J was trimmed by 5 bases and V by 9 bases; bases with no gene match: 5. CDR1 KGHDR and CDR2 SFDVKD come from the germline V gene. The CDR3 totals 14 residues. CDR3 sequence (DNA): TGTGCCACCGCGGGGACAGGGGAGACCGGGGAGCTGTTTTTT. Translated: CATAGTGETGELFF.

In this sample, this clonotype turned up many times. This chain links TRBV12-3 or TRBV12-4 with TRBJ2-2, with D maybe TRBD2 (6 bases). V was cut by 3 bases and J by 4 bases, with 12 bases left in between. This CDR3 comprises 15 residues. The CDR3, as DNA: TGTGCCAGCAGTTTCGGGGGAAGCGGCACCGGGGAGCTGTTTTTT. This encodes CASSFGGSGTGELFF.

This clonotype appeared many times. The V gene is TRBV11-1, the J gene TRBJ1-2; 8 nucleotides agree with TRBD1. Germline V lookup: CDR1 SGHAT, CDR2 FQDESV (reference sequence). J was trimmed by 6 bases and V by 5 bases; bases with no gene match: 11. The CDR3 totals 15 residues. The CDR3 loop is CASSPRTGTVHGYTF. The CDR3 DNA reads as TGTGCCAGCAGCCCTCGGACAGGGACCGTCCATGGCTACACCTTC.

This clonotype was recorded only once. The gene calls are TRBV11-2 and TRBJ1-3; no firm D call. V shed 6 bases and J shed 6 bases, with 15 bases lying between them. This CDR3 comprises 14 residues. Germline assignment: CDR1 SGHAT and CDR2 FQNNGV. This CDR3 reads CASSLQGVVNTIYF. CDR3 nucleotides: TGTGCCAGCAGTCTACAAGGAGTAGTAAACACCATATATTTT. Drawing the rest from reference TRBV11-2 and TRBJ1-3, the complete variable domain is EAGVAQSPRYKIIEKRQSVAFWCNPISGHATLYWYQQILGQGPKLLIQFQNNGVVDDSQLPKDRFSAERLKGVDSTLKIQPAKLEDSAVYLCASSLQGVVNTIYFGEGSWLTVV.

This chain uses TRBV12-3 or TRBV12-4 with TRBJ1-3; D gene unclear. V shed 3 bases and J shed 4 bases, with 10 bases lying between them. The CDR3 has 14 residues. The CDR3 loop reads CASSLANFGNTIYF. The DNA for the CDR3 is TGTGCCAGCAGTTTGGCCAACTTCGGAAACACCATATATTTT.

The V and J genes are TRBV6-1 and TRBJ1-1; possible D gene TRBD1, 6 bases. In germline, CDR1 is MNHNS, CDR2 SASEGT. The CDR3 length is 13 residues. The V end lost 3 bases, the J end lost 3 bases, and 8 bases lay between the germline ends. CDR3 loop: CASSEGAHTEAFF. The CDR3 DNA reads as TGTGCCAGCAGTGAGGGGGCGCACACTGAAGCTTTCTTT.